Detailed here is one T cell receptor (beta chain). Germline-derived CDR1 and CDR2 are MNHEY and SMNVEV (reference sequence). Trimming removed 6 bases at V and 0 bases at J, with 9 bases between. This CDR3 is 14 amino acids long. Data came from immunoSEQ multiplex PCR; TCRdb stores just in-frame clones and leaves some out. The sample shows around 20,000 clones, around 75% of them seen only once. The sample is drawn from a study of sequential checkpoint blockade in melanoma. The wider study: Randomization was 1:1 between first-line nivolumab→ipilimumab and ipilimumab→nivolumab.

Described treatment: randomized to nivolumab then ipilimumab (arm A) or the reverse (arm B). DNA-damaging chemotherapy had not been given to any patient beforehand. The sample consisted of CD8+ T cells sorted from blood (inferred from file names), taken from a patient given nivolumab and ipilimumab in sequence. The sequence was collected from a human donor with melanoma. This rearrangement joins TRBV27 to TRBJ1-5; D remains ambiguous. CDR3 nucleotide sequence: TGTGCCAGCAGCCCTCGGGATAGCAATCAGCCCCAGCATTTT. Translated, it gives CASSPRDSNQPQHF.